One sample yielded the 19 T cell receptor beta chains listed below, sequenced in a study of breast tumors, draining lymph nodes, adjacent tissues. TCRdb re-called the multiplex PCR reads with MiXCR, one entry per CDR3 protein. The top ten hold over 3.5% of the sample, which has fewer than 200,000 distinct CDR3 sequences, roughly 35% seen once. Samples came from axillary lymph nodes draining the breast cancer. What was sequenced was axillary lymph node tissue. The receptors here all came from a female donor with breast cancer. Some clones in this sample may be carry-over from other donors' samples.

At least ten counts were recorded for this clonotype. The chain employs TRBV12-3 or TRBV12-4 and TRBJ2-3; 7 positions agree with TRBD2. Trimming at V came to 4 bases and at J to 3 bases, leaving 10 bases not matched to a gene. The CDR3 runs 16 residues. CDR3 residues: CASSSSAGRGTDTQYF. The CDR3, as DNA: TGTGCCAGCAGTTCGTCAGCGGGGAGGGGTACAGATACGCAGTATTTT.

This clonotype came up a few times. This chain uses TRBV28 with TRBJ1-5; TRBD1 might be the D (5 bases). V lost 7 bases and J lost 4, with 11 bases in between. CDR3 size: 13 residues. Germline V gene lookup returns CDR1 MDHEN and CDR2 SYDVKM. CDR3: CASKPGGNQPQHF. CDR3 coding DNA: TGTGCCAGCAAGCCCGGGGGGAATCAGCCCCAGCATTTT.

This clonotype was seen ten or more times. The chain carries TRBV20-1 and TRBJ2-4; the D is unclear. The V end was cut by 6 bases, the J end by 2 bases, with 14 bases between. Per germline, CDR1 DFQATT and CDR2 SNEGSKA (reference sequence). The CDR3 is 14 residues long. The CDR3 loop is CSAITPVSKNIQYF. The CDR3 DNA sequence: TGCAGTGCAATCACCCCCGTGTCCAAAAACATTCAGTACTTC.

V usage is TRBV29-1 and J usage is TRBJ2-7; D may match TRBD1 or TRBD2 (7 bases each). Trimming pared 5 bases from V and 4 bases from J, leaving 21 bases between. The germline V gene has CDR1 SQVTM and CDR2 ANQGSEA. The CDR3 loop spans 15 amino acids. The CDR3 DNA reads as TGCAGCGTTTTACTACAGGGGAGGGGGGTTTACGAGCAGTACTTC. It codes for CSVLLQGRGVYEQYF.

Concerning this clonotype itself: One base away lies a much larger clone, so this may be a sequencing read error. The chain joins TRBV6-1 to TRBJ1-2; D not resolved. CDR3 length: 13 residues. Germline V gene data show CDR1 as MNHNS and CDR2 as SASEGT. Here the CDR3 reads CAGSTPRADGYTF. CDR3 nucleotide sequence: TGTGCCGGCAGCACACCTCGCGCGGATGGCTACACCTTC.

V and J are TRBV5-1 and TRBJ1-3; TRBD1 might be the D (6 bases). The CDR3 is 14 amino acids. The ends were cut back, 6 bases at V and 4 bases at J, with 14 bases in the middle. Germline CDR1 and CDR2: SGHRS and YFSETQ. This CDR3 reads CASISGVVGNTIYF. CDR3 nucleotide sequence: TGCGCCAGCATATCAGGGGTAGTAGGAAACACCATATATTTT.

For this clonotype: This may be a read error, as it is one base from a much larger clone. The chain carries TRBV11-2 and TRBJ1-2, with D perhaps matching TRBD1 (6 bases). The CDR3 has 15 amino acids. The germline V and J ends were trimmed by 2 bases and 3 bases, with 13 bases remaining between them. Looked up from germline, CDR1 is SGHAT and CDR2 is FQNNGV. The CDR3 here is CASSLYTGTDYGYTF. For the CDR3, the DNA is TGTGCCAGCAGCTTATATACAGGGACCGACTATGGCTACACCTTC.

A note on this clonotype: Since the CDR3 does not end with the conserved phenylalanine or tryptophan, this likely comes from a read error. The DNA is omitted, as the CDR3 cannot be located on it reliably, and the CDR3 follows TCRdb's listing. This chain connects TRBV25-1 to TRBJ1-5; the D call in the table, TRBD1, was not verified against the DNA. The CDR3 region is 17 residues in length, termini included. The germline CDR1 and CDR2 sequences are MGHDK and SYGVNS. The CDR3 sequence: CALTSRDRGRWQSAPAL.

The rearrangement uses TRBV9 and TRBJ2-1; D tentatively reads TRBD1 or TRBD2 (5 bases each). Per the germline V gene, CDR1 is SGDLS and CDR2 is YYNGEE. The V end lost 4 bases, the J end lost 8 bases, and 19 bases lay between the germline ends. The CDR3 runs 15 residues. The CDR3 DNA follows: TGTGCCAGCAGCTTACCGGGACGTACGAAGGATGAGCAGTTCTTC. This encodes CASSLPGRTKDEQFF.

In this sample, this clonotype turned up many times. V is TRBV20-1 and J is TRBJ2-1, with D tentatively TRBD1 or TRBD2 (5 bases each). The V gene's germline CDR1 is DFQATT and CDR2 SNEGSKA (reference sequence). V was trimmed by 1 base and J by 9 bases, leaving 10 bases between them. The length of the CDR3 is 12 residues. The CDR3 reads CSARGGPFEQFF. The CDR3 DNA is TGCAGTGCTAGAGGGGGACCCTTTGAGCAGTTCTTC.

In the case of this clonotype: The germline gene is not matched at one end of the junction; a read error may be the cause. The rearrangement links TRBV5-8 to TRBJ1-4; D gene ambiguous. This CDR3 is 15 amino acids long. From germline, CDR1 is SGHTS and CDR2 YDEGEE. For the CDR3, the DNA is TGTGCCGGCAGCTTGTACTACACTCAGAATGAAAAACTGTTTTTT. This gives the protein CAGSLYYTQNEKLFF.

Many counts were recorded for this clonotype. The chain links TRBV6-5 to TRBJ1-2; TRBD1 aligns across 7 bases. This CDR3 is built from 13 residues. Germline lookup yields CDR1 MNHEY and CDR2 SVGAGI. The trim removed 5 bases at V and 5 bases at J, leaving 5 bases unmatched. Here the CDR3 DNA reads TGTGCCAGCAGTCGACAGGGATGGTATGGCTACACCTTC. Translation gives CASSRQGWYGYTF.

This clonotype has at least ten counts. V and J are TRBV20-1 and TRBJ2-3; 10 nucleotides match TRBD2. The CDR3 sequence is 15 residues long. Germline V gives CDR1 DFQATT, CDR2 SNEGSKA (reference sequence). The J segment lost 7 bases and the V segment lost 3 bases, leaving 10 bases of the junction unmatched. DNA of the CDR3: TGCAGTGCTAGGCCAGCGGGGGGGGCCGAGAATACGCAGTATTTT. Its translation is CSARPAGGAENTQYF.

In DNA, the CDR3 is TGTGCCAGTAGTACCGTGGGCGGCAATGAGCAGTATTTT. Translating it yields CASSTVGGNEQYF. The J gene is TRBJ2-3, the V gene TRBV19; D call uncertain. The CDR3 runs to 13 residues. V lost 4 bases and J 11 bases, leaving 16 bases between the germline ends. CDR1 and CDR2 (germline): LNHDA, SQIVND (reference sequence). The variable domain in full, with the rest retrieved from reference TRBV19 and TRBJ2-3, is DGGITQSPKYLFRKEGQNVTLSCEQNLNHDAMYWYRQDPGQGLRLIYYSQIVNDFQKGDIAEGYSVSREKKESFPLTVTSAQKNPTAFYLCASSTVGGNEQYFGPGTRLTVL.

This clonotype was seen ten or more times. The chain has TRBV30 and TRBJ1-2; D is perhaps TRBD1 (6 bases). Looked up from germline, CDR1 is GTSNPN and CDR2 is SVGIG (reference sequence). V lost 5 bases, J lost 7 bases, and 14 bases lay in between. The CDR3 is 12 residues long. CDR3 coding DNA: TGTGCCTGGCAGCAGGGGTCTGCTGGCTACACCTTC. Translated: CAWQQGSAGYTF.

Remarks on this clonotype: Germline and junction disagree at one end, which may indicate a read error. This chain joins TRBV12-5 and TRBJ2-2; TRBD2 is a possible D gene (6 bases). CDR1 is LGHNT, CDR2 FRNRAP, per germline. This CDR3 spans 13 amino acids. CDR3 protein: CAGGFFGRRELFF. DNA for the CDR3: TGTGCTGGTGGTTTCTTCGGGAGAAGGGAGCTGTTTTTT.

This clonotype was found a few times. The chain couples TRBV27 to TRBJ2-1; no firm D call. Germline CDR1 MNHEY, CDR2 SMNVEV (reference sequence). The CDR3 runs to 15 residues. V was shortened by 5 bases and J by 3 bases, with 14 bases between the two germline ends. Written as DNA, the CDR3 is TGTGCCAGCAGTCAATGGGAAACCGGCTACAATGAGCAGTTCTTC. Translation: CASSQWETGYNEQFF.

The genes are TRBV6-5 and TRBJ2-1, with TRBD1 matching 8 bases. The V segment lost 6 bases and the J segment 8 bases; nucleotides outside the gene matches: 3. The CDR3 consists of 12 residues. The germline gives CDR1 MNHEY, CDR2 SVGAGI. Here the CDR3 DNA reads TGTGCCAGCAGCCCAGGGGGCTATGAGCAGTTCTTC. Its translation is CASSPGGYEQFF.

In this sample, this clonotype turned up many times. The chain recombines TRBV29-1 with TRBJ2-1; D is undetermined. The CDR3 has 16 residues. V lost 4 bases, J lost 9 bases, and 25 bases lay in between. From germline, CDR1 is SQVTM and CDR2 ANQGSEA. CDR3 coding DNA: TGCAGCGTTGTGGATTTTACCGGGCAGACCTCTCCTGAGCAGTTCTTC. As protein: CSVVDFTGQTSPEQFF.